Below, 30 T cell receptor beta chains from the same sample are listed, as sequenced in a study of response to subunit inactivated influenza vaccine. TCRdb fed the RT-PCR reads into MiXCR, producing one record per CDR3 protein. Here the sample spans more than 550,000 distinct CDR3 sequences, approximately 10% being singletons. The same sample was also studied in work on T cells expressing NK-cell markers. This second study notes: UMIs were included in TCR beta cDNA generated by 5'RACE template switching.

The sample here was PBMCs from blood, taken on the day of vaccination. All receptors derive from a man between 50 and 59 years old who received an inactivated influenza vaccine.

This clonotype appeared many times. The chain recombines TRBV12-3 or TRBV12-4 with TRBJ2-7; D may correspond to TRBD1 or TRBD2 (5 bases each). The CDR3 is 14 residues long. V gave up 0 bases and J gave up 3 bases, with 9 bases separating them. The CDR3 reads CASSLAGAGYEQYF. CDR3 DNA sequence: TGTGCCAGCAGTTTAGCAGGGGCGGGCTACGAGCAGTACTTC.

This sequence joins TRBV29-1 and TRBJ1-1, with a weak D call TRBD1 (5 bases). V lost 4 bases to trimming and J lost 1 base, with 13 bases between them. This CDR3 comprises 14 residues. CDR1 is SQVTM and CDR2 is ANQGSEA in the germline V gene. The CDR3 is CSVVGEARNTEAFF. The DNA of the CDR3 is TGCAGCGTTGTAGGGGAGGCTAGGAACACTGAAGCTTTCTTT.

V and J are TRBV9 and TRBJ2-7, with D tentatively TRBD1 (6 bases). CDR1 and CDR2 from the germline V gene are SGDLS and YYNGEE. This CDR3 has 14 residues. Trimming removed 0 bases from V and 5 bases from J, with 12 bases in between. The CDR3 region is CASSVDGAGDEQYF. As DNA, the CDR3 is TGTGCCAGCAGCGTAGATGGGGCAGGGGACGAGCAGTACTTC.

The V gene is TRBV5-1, the J gene TRBJ2-1, with TRBD2 matching over 10 bases. Looked up from germline, CDR1 is SGHRS and CDR2 is YFSETQ. J lost 9 bases, V lost 6 bases, and 12 bases had no gene match. This CDR3 contains 15 residues. This CDR3 is CASMKGSSGSSEQFF. The CDR3 bases are TGCGCCAGCATGAAGGGGTCTAGCGGGAGCTCTGAGCAGTTCTTC. The full variable domain, in which reference TRBV5-1 and TRBJ2-1 provide the parts outside the CDR3, is KAGVTQTPRYLIKTRGQQVTLSCSPISGHRSVSWYQQTPGQGLQFLFEYFSETQRNKGNFPGRFSGRQFSNSRSEMNVSTLELGDSALYLCASMKGSSGSSEQFFGPGTRLTVL.

The rearrangement joins TRBV28 to TRBJ2-7; the match to TRBD2 covers 9 bases. The CDR3 runs to 14 residues. V was pared by 3 bases and J by 5 bases, with 5 bases of the junction left unmatched. The germline V gene encodes CDR1 MDHEN and CDR2 SYDVKM. CDR3 amino acids: CASSFGTSPNEQYF. The DNA for the CDR3 is TGTGCCAGCAGTTTTGGGACTAGCCCTAACGAGCAGTACTTC.

V and J are TRBV20-1 and TRBJ2-7; 13 nucleotides match TRBD2. Germline assignment: CDR1 DFQATT and CDR2 SNEGSKA (reference sequence). Trimming removed 5 bases from V and 6 bases from J; junction bases left unmatched: 16. This CDR3 spans 17 amino acids. The CDR3 DNA reads TGCAGTGCTTTTCGACTAGCGGGAGGCCGCCGGGGGGGCGAGCAGTACTTC. Translation gives CSAFRLAGGRRGGEQYF.

The rearrangement joins TRBV5-1 to TRBJ2-7; D not resolved. Trimming cost V 0 bases and J 1 base, with 14 bases left between them. The CDR3 has 16 residues. CDR1 SGHRS and CDR2 YFSETQ come from the germline V gene. The CDR3 here is CASSLEFVTRSYEQYF. DNA of the CDR3: TGCGCCAGCAGCTTGGAGTTTGTGACTCGGTCCTACGAGCAGTACTTC.

This clonotype was seen a few times. The rearrangement uses TRBV12-3 or TRBV12-4 and TRBJ2-2; a possible D gene is TRBD2 (6 bases). The CDR3 loop spans 15 amino acids. Deletions cut 5 bases from V and 0 bases from J, with 10 bases between. CDR3 DNA sequence: TGTGCCAGCAGTGGCGGGGCCTCGAACACCGGGGAGCTGTTTTTT. This sequence encodes CASSGGASNTGELFF.

This clonotype was observed a few times. The V gene is TRBV12-3 or TRBV12-4, the J gene TRBJ1-2; D is undetermined. The CDR3 extends over 13 amino acids. V was pared by 4 bases and J by 0 bases, with 6 bases between. In nucleotides, the CDR3 is TGTGCCAGCAGTTGGACCCCTAACTATGGCTACACCTTC. It yields the protein CASSWTPNYGYTF.

The gene calls are TRBV20-1 and TRBJ2-3; TRBD2 matches at 7 bases. CDR1 is DFQATT and CDR2 is SNEGSKA in the germline V gene (reference sequence). Losses at the gene ends were 3 bases for V and 0 bases for J; bases not matched to a gene: 6. The length of the CDR3 is 15 residues. The CDR3 loop is CSARVLADSTDTQYF. The CDR3 DNA reads as TGCAGTGCTAGGGTTCTAGCGGATAGCACAGATACGCAGTATTTT.

The V and J genes are TRBV10-3 and TRBJ2-1, with a weak D call TRBD2 (6 bases). V was clipped by 2 bases and J by 7 bases, with 9 bases between them. CDR3 size: 13 residues. CDR1 and CDR2 (germline): ENHRY, SYGVKD. CDR3 loop: CAISEGGENEQFF. The CDR3 DNA reads TGTGCCATCAGTGAGGGAGGGGAAAATGAGCAGTTCTTC.

The V call is TRBV5-1, the J call TRBJ1-1; D call uncertain. With 4 bases removed from V and 4 bases from J, the gap between germline ends came to 20 bases. Germline V gene data show CDR1 as SGHRS and CDR2 as YFSETQ. The CDR3 is made up of 16 amino acids. The DNA for the CDR3 is TGCGCCAGCAGCCTCGGGTTCCTGGGATACGGCACTGAAGCTTTCTTT. Translation: CASSLGFLGYGTEAFF.

The chain recombines TRBV4-2 with TRBJ2-3; no clear D. CDR1 and CDR2 from the germline V gene are LGHNA and YNFKEQ. The CDR3 spans 16 residues. The ends were cut back, 4 bases at V and 2 bases at J, with 16 bases in the middle. The CDR3 nucleotides read TGTGCCAGCAGCCCGGACCTAGGAAGACTCACAGATACGCAGTATTTT. Protein: CASSPDLGRLTDTQYF.

The CDR3 is CATSDPQGRDSRNEQFF. The CDR3 region has the DNA TGTGCCACCAGTGATCCACAGGGAAGGGATTCCCGTAATGAGCAGTTCTTC. The rearrangement links TRBV24-1 to TRBJ2-1; a possible D gene is TRBD1 (6 bases). Germline CDR1 reads KGHDR; CDR2 reads SFDVKD. With 3 bases removed from V and 7 bases from J, the gap between germline ends came to 21 bases. The CDR3 sequence is 17 residues long.

The CDR3 coding sequence is TGTGCCACCAGCAGGACGGGGGGGCCGGCCGGGGAGCTGTTTTTT. Its translation is CATSRTGGPAGELFF. V usage is TRBV15 and J usage is TRBJ2-2; TRBD2 agrees at 8 bases. V lost 3 bases and J lost 6; bases outside the gene matches: 6. From germline, CDR1 is LNHNV and CDR2 YYDKDF (reference sequence). This CDR3 is built from 15 residues.

This rearrangement joins TRBV7-9 to TRBJ1-1; possibly TRBD1 for D (5 bases). The CDR3 has 15 amino acids. Trimming left V 5 bases short and J 6 bases short, with 19 bases between. Germline assignment: CDR1 SEHNR and CDR2 FQNEAQ (reference sequence). The CDR3 sequence is CASSNLRDLGAEAFF. CDR3 nucleotide sequence: TGTGCCAGCAGCAACCTCCGGGACTTAGGCGCTGAAGCTTTCTTT.

In this sample, this clonotype turned up a few times. The V gene is TRBV7-2, the J gene TRBJ2-2, with 10 positions matching TRBD2. Germline V gene data show CDR1 as SGHTA and CDR2 as FQGNSA. The CDR3 covers 16 residues. V was pared by 6 bases and J by 4 bases, with 8 bases of the junction left unmatched. CDR3 amino acids: CASSLTGTSVTGELFF. CDR3 sequence (DNA): TGTGCCAGCAGTCTCACCGGGACTAGCGTCACCGGGGAGCTGTTTTTT.

Ten or more counts support this clonotype. This chain links TRBV12-3 or TRBV12-4 with TRBJ2-3; D is unclear. The length of the CDR3 is 15 residues. Trimming stripped 5 bases from V and 0 bases from J, with 12 bases between. The CDR3 here is CASSPDSSSTDTQYF. DNA for the CDR3: TGTGCCAGCAGTCCAGATAGTTCTAGCACAGATACGCAGTATTTT.

The table lists this clonotype with many counts. The chain couples TRBV5-1 to TRBJ2-1; 7 bases align to TRBD2. CDR1 SGHRS and CDR2 YFSETQ come from the germline V gene. V dropped 0 bases and J dropped 10; count of bases not matched to a gene: 13. The length of the CDR3 is 16 residues. The CDR3 reads CASSLVGGGRAEEQFF. As DNA, the CDR3 is TGCGCCAGCAGCTTGGTCGGGGGAGGGCGGGCAGAGGAGCAGTTCTTC.

For the CDR3, the DNA is TGTGCCAGCAGCTTAGATGGGGTCGGGACAGGGCTGTATGAGCAGTTCTTC. Protein product: CASSLDGVGTGLYEQFF. The J gene is TRBJ2-1, the V gene TRBV11-2; 9 nucleotides agree with TRBD1. Germline-derived CDR1 and CDR2 are SGHAT and FQNNGV. After removal of 0 bases from V and 8 bases from J, the junction contained 11 bases not matched to a gene. This CDR3 contains 17 residues.

This clonotype came up a few times. Written as DNA, the CDR3 is TGTGCCAGCTCACCATTGTTCGGACAGGTGGAAGCTTTCTTT. Translated: CASSPLFGQVEAFF. The chain uses TRBV18 and TRBJ1-1; 7 bases map to TRBD1. Germline V CDR1 and CDR2: KGHSH, LQKENI. V trimming: 2 bases; J trimming: 8 bases; junction bases outside the gene matches: 8. CDR3 length: 14 residues. The whole variable domain, remainder taken from reference TRBV18 and TRBJ1-1, is NAGVMQNPRHLVRRRGQEARLRCSPMKGHSHVYWYRQLPEEGLKFMVYLQKENIIDESGMPKERFSAEFPKEGPSILRIQQVVRGDSAAYFCASSPLFGQVEAFFGQGTRLTVV.

This clonotype was observed a handful of times. The rearrangement uses TRBV6-1 and TRBJ2-7; a possible D gene is TRBD1 (8 bases). In germline, CDR1 is MNHNS, CDR2 SASEGT. Trimming removed 6 bases at V and 5 bases at J, with 17 bases between. This CDR3 has 14 residues. The CDR3 sequence: CASSLTGGGDEQYF. The CDR3 DNA reads as TGTGCCAGCAGCCTTACAGGGGGGGGAGACGAGCAGTACTTC.

This clonotype was detected a few times. This chain joins TRBV6-2 or TRBV6-3 and TRBJ2-5; a possible D gene is TRBD1 (6 bases). From germline, CDR1 is MNHEY and CDR2 SVGEGT. This CDR3 comprises 12 residues. V shed 6 bases and J shed 4 bases, with 9 bases lying between them. The CDR3 loop reads CASRQGGETQYF. Here the CDR3 DNA reads TGTGCCAGCAGACAAGGGGGAGAGACCCAGTACTTC.

On this clonotype itself: This may be a read error, as it is one base from a much larger clone. V and J are TRBV29-1 and TRBJ2-3; D call uncertain. CDR1 and CDR2 from the germline V gene are SQVTM and ANQGSEA. The length of the CDR3 is 13 residues. CDR3 protein: CGFVQPLTDKQYF. The CDR3 bases are TGCGGGTTTGTGCAGCCTCTCACAGATAAGCAGTATTTT.

The chain links TRBV6-2 or TRBV6-3 to TRBJ1-1; D unclear. CDR3 size: 13 residues. V was cut by 3 bases and J by 1 base, with 6 bases left in between. In germline, CDR1 is MNHEY, CDR2 SVGEGT. The CDR3 reads CASSYVKNTEAFF. CDR3 nucleotide sequence: TGTGCCAGCAGTTATGTCAAGAACACTGAAGCTTTCTTT.

This clonotype was counted at least ten times. The chain is built from TRBV29-1 and TRBJ2-5; no reliable D call. Germline CDR1 SQVTM, CDR2 ANQGSEA. CDR3 length: 13 residues. V was cut by 7 bases and J by 1 base, with 13 bases left in between. As DNA, the CDR3 is TGCAGCGCCTCGCAACCGGGCCAAGAGACCCAGTACTTC. Protein: CSASQPGQETQYF.

The V gene is TRBV4-3, the J gene TRBJ2-7, with D unclear. This CDR3 comprises 15 residues. The germline CDR1 and CDR2 sequences are LGHNA and YSLEER. The V gene lost 1 base and the J gene lost 3 bases, with 13 bases spanning the gap. The CDR3 DNA follows: TGCGCCAGCAGCCAAGGGGAAGTTGGTGGCTACGAGCAGTACTTC. This encodes CASSQGEVGGYEQYF.

The chain is built from TRBV7-3 and TRBJ2-2; D is ambiguous. This CDR3 contains 14 residues. The germline CDR1 and CDR2 sequences are SGHTA and FQGTGA. V gave up 5 bases and J gave up 0 bases, with 7 bases separating them. In DNA, the CDR3 is TGTGCCAGCAGCCCCGAGCCGAACACCGGGGAGCTGTTTTTT. It translates to CASSPEPNTGELFF.

This clonotype was picked up a small number of times. The V call is TRBV12-3 or TRBV12-4, the J call TRBJ2-7; 8 bases line up with TRBD1. The trim removed 5 bases at V and 0 bases at J, leaving 6 bases unmatched. There are 15 residues in the CDR3. DNA of the CDR3: TGTGCCAGCAGTCAAACAGGGGGTGGCTCCTACGAGCAGTACTTC. This encodes CASSQTGGGSYEQYF.

There are a few counts of this clonotype. The rearrangement links TRBV9 to TRBJ2-3, with D perhaps TRBD1 (6 bases). V was pared by 0 bases and J by 0 bases, with 8 bases between. The CDR3 runs to 15 residues. The germline V gene has CDR1 SGDLS and CDR2 YYNGEE. This CDR3 reads CASSVEQGSTDTQYF. Here the CDR3 DNA reads TGTGCCAGCAGCGTAGAGCAGGGGAGCACAGATACGCAGTATTTT.